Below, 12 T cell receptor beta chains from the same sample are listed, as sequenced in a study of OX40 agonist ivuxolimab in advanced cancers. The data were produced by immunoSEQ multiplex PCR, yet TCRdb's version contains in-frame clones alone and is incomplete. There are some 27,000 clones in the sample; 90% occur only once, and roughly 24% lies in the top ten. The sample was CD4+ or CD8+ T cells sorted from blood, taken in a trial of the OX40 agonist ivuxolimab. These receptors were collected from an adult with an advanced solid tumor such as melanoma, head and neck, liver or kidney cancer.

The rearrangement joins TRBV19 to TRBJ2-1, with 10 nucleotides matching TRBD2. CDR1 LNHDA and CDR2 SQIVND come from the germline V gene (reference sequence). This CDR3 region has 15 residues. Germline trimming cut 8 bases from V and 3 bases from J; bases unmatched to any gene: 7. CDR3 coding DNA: TGTGCCAGTGATGCCGGGACTAGCGACTACAATGAGCAGTTCTTC. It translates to CASDAGTSDYNEQFF.

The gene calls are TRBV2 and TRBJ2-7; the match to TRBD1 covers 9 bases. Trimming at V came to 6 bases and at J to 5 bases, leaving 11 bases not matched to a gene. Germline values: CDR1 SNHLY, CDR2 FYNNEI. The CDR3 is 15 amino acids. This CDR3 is CASRLGTGYVHEQYF. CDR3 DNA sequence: TGTGCCAGCAGGCTAGGGACAGGGTATGTCCACGAGCAGTACTTC.

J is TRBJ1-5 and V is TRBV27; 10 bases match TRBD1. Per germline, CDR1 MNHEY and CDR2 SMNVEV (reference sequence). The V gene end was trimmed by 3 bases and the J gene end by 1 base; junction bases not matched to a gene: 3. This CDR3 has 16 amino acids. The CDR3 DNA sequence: TGTGCCAGCAGTTTCTCGGACAGGGGGAGCAATCAGCCCCAGCATTTT. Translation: CASSFSDRGSNQPQHF.

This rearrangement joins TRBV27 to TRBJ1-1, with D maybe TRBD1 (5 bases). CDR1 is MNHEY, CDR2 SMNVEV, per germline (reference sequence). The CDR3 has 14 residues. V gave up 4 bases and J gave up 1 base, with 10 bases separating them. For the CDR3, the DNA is TGTGCCAGCAGTTCCCTGACAGCGAACACTGAAGCTTTCTTT. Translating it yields CASSSLTANTEAFF.

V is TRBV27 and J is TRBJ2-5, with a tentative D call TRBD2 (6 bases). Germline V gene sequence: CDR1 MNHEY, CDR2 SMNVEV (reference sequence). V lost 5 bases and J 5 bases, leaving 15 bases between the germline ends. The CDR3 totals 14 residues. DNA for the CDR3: TGTGCCAGCAGTCCCAACGGGAGATTTGAGACCCAGTACTTC. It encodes CASSPNGRFETQYF.

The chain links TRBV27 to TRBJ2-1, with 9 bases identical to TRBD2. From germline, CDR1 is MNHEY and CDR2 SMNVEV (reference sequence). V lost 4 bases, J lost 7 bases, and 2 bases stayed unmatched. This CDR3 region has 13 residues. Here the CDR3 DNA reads TGTGCCAGCAGTTCGAGCGGGAGGAATGAGCAGTTCTTC. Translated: CASSSSGRNEQFF.

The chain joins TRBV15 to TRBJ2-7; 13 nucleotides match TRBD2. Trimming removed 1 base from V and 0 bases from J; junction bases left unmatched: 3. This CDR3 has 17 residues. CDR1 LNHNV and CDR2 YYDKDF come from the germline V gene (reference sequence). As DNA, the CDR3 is TGTGCCACCAGCAGAGGACTAGCGGGAGGTTTCTCCTACGAGCAGTACTTC. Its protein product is CATSRGLAGGFSYEQYF.

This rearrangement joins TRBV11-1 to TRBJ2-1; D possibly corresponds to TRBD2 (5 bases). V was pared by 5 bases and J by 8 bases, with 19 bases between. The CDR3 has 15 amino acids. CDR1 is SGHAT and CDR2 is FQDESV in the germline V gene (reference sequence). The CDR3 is CASSPRNRGKDEQFF. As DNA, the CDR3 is TGTGCCAGCAGCCCTCGGAATAGAGGGAAGGATGAGCAGTTCTTC.

The CDR3 nucleotides read TGTGCCAGCAGCGCCTGGGAGAGTTACGAGCAGTACTTC. It is translated as CASSAWESYEQYF. The chain recombines TRBV5-4 with TRBJ2-7, with D perhaps matching TRBD2 (5 bases). This CDR3 is built from 13 residues. Germline CDR1 reads SGHNT; CDR2 reads YYREEE (reference sequence). The V end lost 4 bases, the J end lost 4 bases, and 12 bases lay between the germline ends.

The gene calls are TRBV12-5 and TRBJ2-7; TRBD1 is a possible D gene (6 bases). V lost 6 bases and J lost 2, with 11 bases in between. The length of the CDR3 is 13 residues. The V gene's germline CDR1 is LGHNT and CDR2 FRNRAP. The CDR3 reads CASGLTGTYEQYF. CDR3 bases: TGTGCTAGTGGCCTCACAGGGACCTACGAGCAGTACTTC. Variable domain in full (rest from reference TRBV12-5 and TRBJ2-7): DARVTQTPRHKVTEMGQEVTMRCQPILGHNTVFWYRQTMMQGLELLAYFRNRAPLDDSGMPKDRFSAEMPDATLATLKIQPSEPRDSAVYFCASGLTGTYEQYFGPGTRLTVT.

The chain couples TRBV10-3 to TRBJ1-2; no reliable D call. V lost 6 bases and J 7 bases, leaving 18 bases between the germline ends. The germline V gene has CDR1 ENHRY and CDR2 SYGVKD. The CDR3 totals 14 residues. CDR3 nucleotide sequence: TGTGCCATCAGCGAGCTGGGTGGCGCGGGTGGCTACACCTTC. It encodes CAISELGGAGGYTF.

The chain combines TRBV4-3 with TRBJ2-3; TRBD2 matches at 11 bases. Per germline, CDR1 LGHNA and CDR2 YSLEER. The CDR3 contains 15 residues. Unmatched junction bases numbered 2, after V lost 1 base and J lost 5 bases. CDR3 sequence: CASSQGSGRGDTQYF. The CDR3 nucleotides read TGCGCCAGCAGCCAAGGTAGCGGGAGGGGAGATACGCAGTATTTT.